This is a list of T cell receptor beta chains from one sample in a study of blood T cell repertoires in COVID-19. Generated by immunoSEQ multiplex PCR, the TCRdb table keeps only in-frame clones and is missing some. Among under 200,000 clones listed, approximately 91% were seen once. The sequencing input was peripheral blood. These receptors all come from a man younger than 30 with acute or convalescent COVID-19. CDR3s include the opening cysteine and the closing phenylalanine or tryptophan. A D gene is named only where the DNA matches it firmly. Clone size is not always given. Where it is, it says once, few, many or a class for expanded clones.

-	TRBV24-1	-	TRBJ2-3	CATSGPGGGDTQYF	TGTGCCACCAGTGGACCCGGAGGAGGAGATACGCAGTATTTT
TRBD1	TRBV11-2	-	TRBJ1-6	CASSLRTGQGDSPLHF	TGTGCCAGCAGCTTAAGGACGGGACAGGGAGATTCACCCCTCCACTTT
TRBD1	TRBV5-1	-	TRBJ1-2	CASSLEPGQGAINYGYTF	TGCGCCAGCAGTTTGGAACCGGGACAGGGGGCAATTAACTATGGCTACACCTTC
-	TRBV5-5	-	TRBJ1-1	CASSLAAVYTEAFF	TGTGCCAGCAGCTTGGCGGCGGTATACACTGAAGCTTTCTTT
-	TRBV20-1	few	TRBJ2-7	CSAYSLYEQYF	TGCAGTGCTTACAGCCTATACGAGCAGTACTTC
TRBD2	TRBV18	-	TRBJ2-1	CASSPLAGVSNEQFF	TGTGCCAGCTCACCGCTAGCGGGAGTCAGCAATGAGCAGTTCTTC
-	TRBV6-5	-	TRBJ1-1	CASSRASGAEAFF	TGTGCCAGCAGTCGGGCCTCAGGGGCTGAAGCTTTCTTT
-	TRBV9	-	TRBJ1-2	CASSPRTANYGYTF	TGTGCCAGCAGCCCCAGGACAGCAAACTATGGCTACACCTTC
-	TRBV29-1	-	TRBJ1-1	CSTRSQGHALGNTEAFF	TGCAGCACCCGATCACAGGGCCACGCCCTTGGAAACACTGAAGCTTTCTTT
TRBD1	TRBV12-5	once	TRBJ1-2	CASGPTGDYGYTF	TGTGCTAGTGGCCCGACAGGGGACTATGGCTACACCTTC
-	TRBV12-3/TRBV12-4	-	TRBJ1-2	CASSFGYGYTF	TGTGCCAGCAGTTTCGGGTATGGCTACACCTTC
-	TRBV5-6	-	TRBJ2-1	CASSFNFPSYNEQFF	TGTGCCAGCAGCTTTAACTTTCCGTCCTACAATGAGCAGTTCTTC
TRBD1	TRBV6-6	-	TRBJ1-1	CASSNGQGNTEAFF	TGTGCCAGCAGCAACGGACAGGGGAACACTGAAGCTTTCTTT
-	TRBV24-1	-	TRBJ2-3	CATSDAQGGTQYF	TGTGCCACCAGTGATGCCCAGGGGGGTACGCAGTATTTT
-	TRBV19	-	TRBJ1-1	CASSIAGRTVNTEAFF	TGTGCCAGTAGTATAGCCGGGAGAACGGTCAACACTGAAGCTTTCTTT
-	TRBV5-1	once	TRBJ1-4	CASSSDNLEKLFF	TGCGCCAGCAGCTCCGACAATTTGGAAAAACTGTTTTTT
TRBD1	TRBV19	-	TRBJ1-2	CASSIERTGEYGYTF	TGTGCCAGTAGTATAGAACGAACAGGGGAATATGGCTACACCTTC
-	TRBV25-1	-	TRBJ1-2	CASSEYRAKSGYTF	TGTGCCAGCAGTGAATACAGGGCCAAGTCAGGCTACACCTTC
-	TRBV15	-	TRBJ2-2	CATSRGATGELFF	TGTGCCACCAGCAGAGGGGCCACAGGGGAGCTGTTTTTT
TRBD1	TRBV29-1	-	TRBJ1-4	CSVRGQGASNEKLFF	TGCAGCGTTAGGGGACAGGGGGCTTCTAATGAAAAACTGTTTTTT
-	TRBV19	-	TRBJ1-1	CASTSWGLAFF	TGTGCCAGTACGAGTTGGGGGCTCGCTTTCTTT
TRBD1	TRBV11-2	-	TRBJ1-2	CASSPIGTGNGYTF	TGTGCCAGCAGCCCAATTGGGACAGGGAATGGCTACACCTTC
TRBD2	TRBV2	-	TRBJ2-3	CATSGPGGADTQYF	TGTGCTACGAGCGGACCGGGGGGGGCAGATACGCAGTATTTT
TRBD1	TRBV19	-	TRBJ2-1	CASGWRQGSYNEQFF	TGTGCCAGTGGATGGAGACAGGGTTCCTACAATGAGCAGTTCTTC
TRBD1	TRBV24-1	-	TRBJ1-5	CATSDPTGGNQPQHF	TGTGCCACCAGTGACCCTACAGGGGGCAATCAGCCCCAGCATTTT
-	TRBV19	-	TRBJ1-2	CASSIDGPDGYTF	TGTGCCAGTAGTATAGATGGGCCCGATGGCTACACCTTC
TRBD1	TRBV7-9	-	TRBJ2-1	CASSLVLGTGSTNEQFF	TGTGCCAGCAGCTTAGTTTTAGGGACAGGGTCTACCAATGAGCAGTTCTTC
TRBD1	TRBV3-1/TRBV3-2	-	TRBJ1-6	CASRQQTGVAYNSPLHF	TGTGCCAGCAGGCAACAGACAGGGGTTGCCTATAATTCACCCCTCCACTTT
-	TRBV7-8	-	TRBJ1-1	CASSLNGHMNTEAFF	TGTGCCAGCAGCTTGAACGGACATATGAACACTGAAGCTTTCTTT
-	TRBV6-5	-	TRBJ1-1	CASISGSAMNTEAFF	TGTGCCAGCATATCAGGGTCCGCAATGAACACTGAAGCTTTCTTT
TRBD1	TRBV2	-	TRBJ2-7	CASSGGQVNEQYF	TGTGCCAGCAGTGGGGGACAGGTCAACGAGCAGTACTTC
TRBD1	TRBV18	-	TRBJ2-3	CASSPPGTGEADTQYF	TGTGCCAGCTCACCCCCTGGGACAGGAGAGGCAGATACGCAGTATTTT
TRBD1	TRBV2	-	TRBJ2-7	CATRDRNYEQYF	TGTGCCACAAGGGACAGGAACTACGAGCAGTACTTC
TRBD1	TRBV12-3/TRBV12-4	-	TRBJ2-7	CASSGQAPRQYF	TGTGCCAGCAGTGGACAGGCCCCAAGGCAGTACTTC
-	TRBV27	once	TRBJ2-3	CASSPRASSTDTQYF	TGTGCCAGCAGCCCCAGGGCTTCTAGCACAGATACGCAGTATTTT
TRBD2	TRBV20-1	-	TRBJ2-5	CSGGLAGTQYF	TGCAGTGGAGGGCTAGCGGGGACCCAGTACTTC